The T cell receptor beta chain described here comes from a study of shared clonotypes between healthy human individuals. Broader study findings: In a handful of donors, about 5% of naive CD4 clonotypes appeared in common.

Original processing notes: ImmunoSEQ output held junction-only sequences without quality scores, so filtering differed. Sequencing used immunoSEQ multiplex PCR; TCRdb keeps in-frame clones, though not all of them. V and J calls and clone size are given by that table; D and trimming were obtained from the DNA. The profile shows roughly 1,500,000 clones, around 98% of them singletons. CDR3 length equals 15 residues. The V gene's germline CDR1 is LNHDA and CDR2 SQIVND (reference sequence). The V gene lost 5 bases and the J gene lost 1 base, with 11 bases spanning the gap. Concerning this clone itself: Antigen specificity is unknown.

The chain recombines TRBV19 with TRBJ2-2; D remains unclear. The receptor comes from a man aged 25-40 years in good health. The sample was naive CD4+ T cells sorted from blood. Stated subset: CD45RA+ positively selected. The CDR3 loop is CASSRSVGNTGELFF. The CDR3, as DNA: TGTGCCAGTAGTCGGAGTGTTGGGAACACCGGGGAGCTGTTTTTT.